The 17 T cell receptor beta chains below all came from one sample that was sequenced in a study of Ad26.COV2.S vaccination and SARS-CoV-2 variants. Stated treatment: some 19 received Ad26.COV2.S at low or high dose, single or two shots; roughly five received placebo; per-sample allocation not given. Material that was analyzed had been drawn on day 63 after the first vaccine or placebo injection. Clones were sequenced by immunoSEQ multiplex PCR, and TCRdb holds only the in-frame ones, with some missing. The sample has approximately 250,000 clones; around nine tenths are singletons. This specimen was peripheral blood, taken in a trial of Ad26.COV2.S vaccine versus placebo. These receptors came from a person aged 18-60 years who received the Ad26.COV2.S COVID-19 vaccine or a placebo.

The chain links TRBV12-3 or TRBV12-4 to TRBJ1-4; the match to TRBD1 covers 11 bases. The J segment lost 6 bases and the V segment lost 6 bases, leaving 0 bases of the junction unmatched. The CDR3 loop spans 13 amino acids. The CDR3 reads CASRGQGDEKLFF. The CDR3 DNA reads TGTGCCAGCAGGGGACAGGGGGATGAAAAACTGTTTTTT.

The rearrangement uses TRBV27 and TRBJ2-3; D gene unclear. V lost 4 bases to trimming and J lost 2 bases, with 10 bases between them. The CDR3 spans 14 residues. Per the germline V gene, CDR1 is MNHEY and CDR2 is SMNVEV (reference sequence). The chain's CDR3 is CASSSWPVTDTQYF. The CDR3 nucleotides read TGTGCCAGCAGTTCGTGGCCAGTCACAGATACGCAGTATTTT.

Written as DNA, the CDR3 is TGTGCCAGCAGTGAACGACTCCGGATGGAGACCCAGTACTTC. This encodes CASSERLRMETQYF. V and J are TRBV2 and TRBJ2-5, with D unclear. V gave up 2 bases and J gave up 5 bases, with 12 bases separating them. Per the germline V gene, CDR1 is SNHLY and CDR2 is FYNNEI. CDR3 size: 14 residues.

The chain joins TRBV20-1 to TRBJ1-2, with D unresolved. The germline V gene encodes CDR1 DFQATT and CDR2 SNEGSKA (reference sequence). This CDR3 spans 9 amino acids. V was trimmed by 4 bases and J by 3 bases, leaving 0 bases between them. The CDR3 is CSANYGYTF. As DNA, the CDR3 is TGCAGTGCTAACTATGGCTACACCTTC.

This chain links TRBV4-3 with TRBJ2-1, with a possible D match to TRBD2 (5 bases). Looked up from germline, CDR1 is LGHNA and CDR2 is YSLEER. With 3 bases removed from V and 0 bases from J, the gap between germline ends came to 18 bases. CDR3 size: 18 residues. The CDR3 DNA reads TGCGCCAGCAGCCACTCGGGGTCGGGGAGTACCTCCTACAATGAGCAGTTCTTC. As protein: CASSHSGSGSTSYNEQFF.

This clone was counted only a few times. The J gene is TRBJ1-5, the V gene TRBV12-3 or TRBV12-4; D ambiguous. V lost 3 bases and J 5 bases, leaving 8 bases between the germline ends. The CDR3 loop spans 13 amino acids. The CDR3 DNA reads as TGTGCCAGCAGTTTTTCAGGATATCAGCCCCAGCATTTT. This gives the protein CASSFSGYQPQHF.

The rearrangement links TRBV7-2 to TRBJ2-7, with D maybe TRBD2 (5 bases). Between the trimmed V and J ends, which lost 2 bases and 5 bases, there was a span of 7 bases. This CDR3 spans 12 amino acids. CDR1 and CDR2 from the germline V gene are SGHTA and FQGNSA. CDR3 sequence: CASSLLRDEQYF. CDR3 in DNA: TGTGCCAGCAGCTTACTGAGGGACGAGCAGTACTTC.

The chain employs TRBV5-4 and TRBJ2-7, with D tentatively TRBD1 (6 bases). The V end lost 4 bases, the J end lost 2 bases, and 13 bases lay between the germline ends. Germline CDR1 SGHNT, CDR2 YYREEE (reference sequence). This CDR3 has 14 amino acids. The CDR3 sequence: CASSLDSNPYEQYV. CDR3 in DNA: TGTGCCAGCAGCCTGGACAGTAACCCCTACGAGCAGTACGTC.

The rearrangement uses TRBV7-3 and TRBJ1-4; 9 bases are a match to TRBD1. The germline V gene encodes CDR1 SGHTA and CDR2 FQGTGA. The CDR3 has 15 residues. J was trimmed by 5 bases and V by 5 bases; bases with no gene match: 6. The CDR3 protein is CASSPTGGTNEKLFF. The DNA of the CDR3 is TGTGCCAGCAGCCCAACAGGGGGCACCAATGAAAAACTGTTTTTT.

This clone has just one count. This chain joins TRBV24-1 and TRBJ2-3; the D is unclear. The CDR3 has 13 amino acids. Trimming removed 4 bases at V and 0 bases at J, with 4 bases between. Germline V gene sequence: CDR1 KGHDR, CDR2 SFDVKD. Here the CDR3 DNA reads TGTGCCACCAGTGAGACTAGCACAGATACGCAGTATTTT. Its protein product is CATSETSTDTQYF.

The V gene is TRBV24-1, the J gene TRBJ2-2; 9 bases are a match to TRBD1. The CDR3 runs to 16 residues. Germline V gene sequence: CDR1 KGHDR, CDR2 SFDVKD. The V segment lost 3 bases and the J segment 5 bases; nucleotides outside the gene matches: 6. CDR3 region: CATSDPGTGKTGELFF. In DNA form, the CDR3 reads TGTGCCACCAGTGATCCCGGGACAGGGAAAACCGGGGAGCTGTTTTTT.

The J gene is TRBJ2-6, the V gene TRBV5-1; possibly TRBD2 for D (6 bases). V was trimmed by 4 bases and J by 0 bases, leaving 17 bases between them. The CDR3 runs to 18 residues. Germline V gives CDR1 SGHRS, CDR2 YFSETQ. The CDR3 coding sequence is TGCGCCAGCAGCGGGGGACTGAACCTACTCTCTGGGGCCAACGTCCTGACTTTC. Translating it yields CASSGGLNLLSGANVLTF.

The V call is TRBV15, the J call TRBJ2-5, with 10 bases lining up with TRBD1. The CDR3 has 16 residues. CDR1 and CDR2 (germline): LNHNV, YYDKDF (reference sequence). Losses at the gene ends were 3 bases for V and 5 bases for J; bases not matched to a gene: 9. The CDR3 here is CATSSDETGGWETQYF. CDR3 sequence (DNA): TGTGCCACCAGCAGCGACGAGACAGGGGGCTGGGAGACCCAGTACTTC. The whole variable domain, remainder taken from reference TRBV15 and TRBJ2-5, is DAMVIQNPRYQVTQFGKPVTLSCSQTLNHNVMYWYQQKSSQAPKLLFHYYDKDFNNEADTPDNFQSRRPNTSFCFLDIRSPGLGDTAMYLCATSSDETGGWETQYFGPGTRLLVL.

The chain is built from TRBV7-3 and TRBJ1-1; a weak D match, TRBD1 (5 bases). The CDR3 is made up of 14 amino acids. Germline V gene data show CDR1 as SGHTA and CDR2 as FQGTGA. The ends were cut back, 1 base at V and 6 bases at J, with 12 bases in the middle. The CDR3 nucleotides are TGTGCCAGCAGCTTAAGTCCAGGGAAGGCTGAAGCTTTCTTT. This gives the protein CASSLSPGKAEAFF.

In its sample, this clone was seen once. The rearrangement uses TRBV6-2 or TRBV6-3 and TRBJ1-1; no clear D gene. The germline V and J ends were trimmed by 2 bases and 5 bases, with 15 bases remaining between them. The CDR3 is 15 residues long. The V gene's germline CDR1 is MNHEY and CDR2 SVGEGT. In nucleotides, the CDR3 is TGTGCCAGCAGTTACGTAAGCCTCCCCGGAACTGAAGCTTTCTTT. Its translation: CASSYVSLPGTEAFF.

The V call is TRBV9, the J call TRBJ2-3; 10 nucleotides match TRBD2. There are 16 residues in the CDR3. The J segment lost 5 bases and the V segment lost 4 bases, leaving 10 bases of the junction unmatched. Germline CDR1 reads SGDLS; CDR2 reads YYNGEE. The chain's CDR3 is CASSFLLAGSGDTQYF. The CDR3 nucleotides are TGTGCCAGCAGCTTCCTACTAGCGGGGTCAGGAGATACGCAGTATTTT.

This rearrangement joins TRBV29-1 to TRBJ2-2; D may be TRBD1 (6 bases). The germline V and J ends were trimmed by 4 bases and 0 bases, with 12 bases remaining between them. Germline loops: CDR1 SQVTM, CDR2 ANQGSEA. The CDR3 consists of 15 residues. DNA of the CDR3: TGCAGCGTTGGGGGGCCCCATGCGAACACCGGGGAGCTGTTTTTT. Its protein is CSVGGPHANTGELFF.